A single sample is the source of the 25 T cell receptor beta chains below, sequenced in a study of T cell changes during pregnancy in multiple sclerosis. The method was immunoSEQ multiplex PCR; TCRdb's version includes in-frame clones alone and lacks a portion of them. Of 40,000 to 45,000 clones in the sample, over 80% were seen once. The sequenced sample consisted of peripheral blood. Receptors originate from a female donor with multiple sclerosis, enrolled in a pregnancy study.

The V and J genes are TRBV12-5 and TRBJ2-7; D unclear. Germline CDR1 LGHNT, CDR2 FRNRAP. The V end lost 1 base, the J end lost 4 bases, and 2 bases lay between the germline ends. The CDR3 consists of 11 residues. Here the CDR3 reads CASGLGYEQYF. CDR3 DNA: TGTGCTAGTGGTTTGGGTTACGAGCAGTACTTC.

This chain joins TRBV6-5 and TRBJ1-2; D ambiguous. This CDR3 has 14 residues. CDR1 is MNHEY and CDR2 is SVGAGI in the germline V gene. V was shortened by 5 bases and J by 3 bases, with 13 bases between the two germline ends. Here the CDR3 DNA reads TGTGCCAGCAGTCGTAGGCGGATCTACTATGGCTACACCTTC. Protein product: CASSRRRIYYGYTF.

The chain carries TRBV29-1 and TRBJ2-7; 8 bases map to TRBD1. This CDR3 spans 13 amino acids. Germline V gene sequence: CDR1 SQVTM, CDR2 ANQGSEA. V lost 5 bases, J lost 1 base, and 4 bases stayed unmatched. In DNA, the CDR3 is TGCAGCGTTAGACGGACAGGGTCCTACGAGCAGTACTTC. Protein product: CSVRRTGSYEQYF.

The rearrangement joins TRBV28 to TRBJ2-1; 8 bases are shared with TRBD2. The germline gives CDR1 MDHEN, CDR2 SYDVKM. The V segment lost 6 bases and the J segment 2 bases; nucleotides outside the gene matches: 6. This CDR3 is 15 amino acids long. CDR3: CASRERELTYNEQFF. The CDR3 coding sequence is TGTGCCAGCAGAGAGCGGGAGCTAACCTACAATGAGCAGTTCTTC.

V gene TRBV10-3 combines with J gene TRBJ1-1; D is perhaps TRBD1 (5 bases). The CDR3 length is 15 residues. Trimming pared 2 bases from V and 2 bases from J, leaving 12 bases between. Germline CDR1 is ENHRY and CDR2 is SYGVKD. DNA of the CDR3: TGTGCCATCAGTGAGAAGATAGGGGCTAACACTGAAGCTTTCTTT. This gives the protein CAISEKIGANTEAFF.

This chain connects TRBV5-1 to TRBJ2-2; possibly TRBD1 or TRBD2 for D (5 bases each). V lost 4 bases, J lost 3 bases, and 19 bases lay in between. From germline, CDR1 is SGHRS and CDR2 YFSETQ. CDR3 length: 17 amino acids. The CDR3 protein is CASSGTGSPGDTGELFF. The CDR3 nucleotides are TGCGCCAGCAGCGGGACCGGGTCCCCCGGGGACACCGGGGAGCTGTTTTTT.

This sequence joins TRBV7-2 and TRBJ1-1; 8 nucleotides line up with TRBD1. J was trimmed by 4 bases and V by 3 bases; bases with no gene match: 7. CDR1 is SGHTA and CDR2 is FQGNSA in the germline V gene. CDR3 length equals 15 residues. In DNA, the CDR3 is TGTGCCAGCAGCTTTACAGGGGGTAAAGGCACTGAAGCTTTCTTT. Protein sequence: CASSFTGGKGTEAFF.

In this sample, this clone turned up once. This rearrangement joins TRBV6-1 to TRBJ2-3; weak D call: TRBD2 (5 bases). V dropped 8 bases and J dropped 1 base, with 10 bases sitting between them. This CDR3 has 13 amino acids. Germline assignment: CDR1 MNHNS and CDR2 SASEGT. CDR3 sequence reads: CASRGLGTDTQYF. For the CDR3, the DNA is TGTGCCAGCCGGGGTTTGGGCACAGATACGCAGTATTTT.

A remark on this clone: Other DNA sequences within the sample encode an identical CDR3. This chain links TRBV6-5 with TRBJ1-1, with D uncertain. V lost 2 bases, J lost 2 bases, and 6 bases lay in between. The CDR3 totals 13 residues. Per germline, CDR1 MNHEY and CDR2 SVGAGI. CDR3 loop: CASSYDGNTEAFF. The CDR3 nucleotides read TGTGCCAGCAGTTACGACGGTAACACTGAAGCTTTCTTT.

The CDR3 DNA sequence: TGTGCCAGCAGTGTGTCAGGGGCCTATGGCTACACCTTC. It specifies CASSVSGAYGYTF. This chain uses TRBV6-5 with TRBJ1-2; the D gene is possibly TRBD1 (6 bases). CDR3 length equals 13 residues. Trimming left V 5 bases short and J 4 bases short, with 11 bases between. CDR1 and CDR2 (germline): MNHEY, SVGAGI.

This clone occurred once. This chain connects TRBV5-1 to TRBJ2-5; D ambiguous. The CDR3 length is 13 residues. V gave up 1 base and J gave up 4 bases, with 8 bases separating them. The germline V gene encodes CDR1 SGHRS and CDR2 YFSETQ. CDR3: CASSLSGGETQYF. The CDR3 DNA reads as TGCGCCAGCAGCTTGTCGGGTGGAGAGACCCAGTACTTC.

V gene TRBV30 combines with J gene TRBJ1-1, with D maybe TRBD1 (6 bases). Germline loops: CDR1 GTSNPN, CDR2 SVGIG (reference sequence). The CDR3 is 13 amino acids. The V and J ends lost 3 bases and 1 base respectively, with 9 bases between them. The CDR3 sequence: CAWRGDKNTEAFF. DNA for the CDR3: TGTGCCTGGAGGGGGGACAAGAACACTGAAGCTTTCTTT.

The chain couples TRBV7-2 to TRBJ2-1, with D unclear. Germline V gives CDR1 SGHTA, CDR2 FQGNSA. Trimming stripped 3 bases from V and 6 bases from J, with 6 bases between. The CDR3 has 12 amino acids. CDR3 bases: TGTGCCAGCAGCTTCTCCCGCAATGAGCAGTTCTTC. Translation: CASSFSRNEQFF.

The CDR3 sequence is CASKGQGQETQYF. In DNA, the CDR3 is TGTGCCAGTAAGGGACAGGGACAAGAGACCCAGTACTTC. This chain links TRBV27 with TRBJ2-5, with 9 bases fitting TRBD1. Trimming cost V 9 bases and J 2 bases; bases outside gene matches: 4. This CDR3 has 13 residues. Looked up from germline, CDR1 is MNHEY and CDR2 is SMNVEV (reference sequence).

The J gene is TRBJ2-5, the V gene TRBV7-9; 7 bases are shared with TRBD1. Unmatched junction bases numbered 4, after V lost 1 base and J lost 2 bases. Germline V lookup: CDR1 SEHNR, CDR2 FQNEAQ (reference sequence). This CDR3 has 15 amino acids. The CDR3 loop is CASSLEGQRQETQYF. The DNA for the CDR3 is TGTGCCAGCAGCTTAGAGGGACAGAGACAAGAGACCCAGTACTTC.

This chain links TRBV7-2 with TRBJ1-1; 8 nucleotides line up with TRBD1. CDR1 and CDR2 (germline): SGHTA, FQGNSA. The CDR3 length is 15 residues. Trimming at V came to 5 bases and at J to 10 bases, leaving 15 bases not matched to a gene. The CDR3 here is CASSPIGRGLELAFF. CDR3 DNA: TGTGCCAGCAGCCCCATAGGCAGGGGGCTCGAACTAGCTTTCTTT.

This clone was observed a handful of times. The V gene is TRBV7-9, the J gene TRBJ2-7, with D maybe TRBD2 (7 bases). Germline V gene sequence: CDR1 SEHNR, CDR2 FQNEAQ (reference sequence). With 5 bases removed from V and 5 bases from J, the gap between germline ends came to 10 bases. The CDR3 runs to 12 residues. The CDR3 nucleotides are TGTGCCAGCAGCCAAGGGGGGGACGAGCAGTACTTC. Protein: CASSQGGDEQYF.

The gene calls are TRBV5-6 and TRBJ2-1; TRBD2 matches at 14 bases. The junction had 17 bases not matched to a gene; V was cut back by 3 bases and J by 9 bases. This CDR3 contains 19 residues. Germline values: CDR1 SGHDT, CDR2 YYEEEE. This chain's CDR3 is CASSSVGLRPGLAGVEQFF. The CDR3 bases are TGTGCCAGCAGCTCGGTCGGGCTACGCCCGGGACTAGCGGGAGTTGAGCAGTTCTTC.

This chain uses TRBV6-5 with TRBJ1-4; 9 bases are a match to TRBD1. Germline V gene lookup returns CDR1 MNHEY and CDR2 SVGAGI. The CDR3 consists of 13 residues. V was clipped by 5 bases and J by 8 bases; unmatched bases: 3. The CDR3 protein is CASSGQGNEKLFF. For the CDR3, the DNA is TGTGCCAGCAGTGGACAGGGGAACGAAAAACTGTTTTTT.

This chain uses TRBV9 with TRBJ2-6; D is unresolved. The CDR3 totals 14 residues. Germline lookup yields CDR1 SGDLS and CDR2 YYNGEE. The V end was cut by 2 bases, the J end by 1 base, with 4 bases between. CDR3 DNA sequence: TGTGCCAGCAGCGTGGGGTCTGGGGCCAACGTCCTGACTTTC. Protein sequence: CASSVGSGANVLTF.

This CDR3 is CASSDVVAGGGTYNEQFF. The CDR3 region has the DNA TGTGCCAGCAGTGACGTGGTAGCGGGAGGGGGAACCTACAATGAGCAGTTCTTC. The gene calls are TRBV27 and TRBJ2-1, with 11 bases identical to TRBD2. Germline trimming cut 5 bases from V and 2 bases from J; bases unmatched to any gene: 11. Per the germline V gene, CDR1 is MNHEY and CDR2 is SMNVEV (reference sequence). There are 18 residues in the CDR3.

The rearrangement uses TRBV30 and TRBJ1-5; 10 bases fit TRBD1. Germline CDR1 GTSNPN, CDR2 SVGIG (reference sequence). The CDR3 contains 14 residues. Trimming removed 3 bases from V and 6 bases from J; junction bases left unmatched: 5. The CDR3 DNA reads as TGTGCCTGGAGCGGGGACAGGGGCAGTCAGCCCCAGCATTTT. Translated: CAWSGDRGSQPQHF.

The rearrangement uses TRBV10-3 and TRBJ2-5; 10 bases are a match to TRBD1. The CDR3 has 16 residues. Germline V gene lookup returns CDR1 ENHRY and CDR2 SYGVKD. Trimming at V came to 8 bases and at J to 0 bases, leaving 9 bases not matched to a gene. CDR3 loop: CAIGDRGQGYQETQYF. Written as DNA, the CDR3 is TGTGCCATCGGGGACCGGGGACAGGGGTACCAAGAGACCCAGTACTTC.

CDR3 residues: CASSPGHDYAEAFF. The DNA for the CDR3 is TGTGCCAGCAGCCCGGGACATGATTATGCTGAAGCTTTCTTT. The chain couples TRBV7-9 to TRBJ1-1, with TRBD1 as a possible D gene (6 bases). CDR1 SEHNR and CDR2 FQNEAQ come from the germline V gene (reference sequence). V shed 5 bases and J shed 6 bases, with 16 bases lying between them. CDR3 size: 14 residues.

The gene calls are TRBV4-1 and TRBJ2-3; TRBD1 matches at 9 bases. The V gene end was trimmed by 4 bases and the J gene end by 2 bases; junction bases not matched to a gene: 7. This CDR3 has 16 residues. Germline V gene sequence: CDR1 MGHRA, CDR2 YSYEKL. CDR3 protein: CASSRGTGSFTDTQYF. The CDR3, as DNA: TGCGCCAGCAGCCGGGGGACAGGGTCCTTCACAGATACGCAGTATTTT.